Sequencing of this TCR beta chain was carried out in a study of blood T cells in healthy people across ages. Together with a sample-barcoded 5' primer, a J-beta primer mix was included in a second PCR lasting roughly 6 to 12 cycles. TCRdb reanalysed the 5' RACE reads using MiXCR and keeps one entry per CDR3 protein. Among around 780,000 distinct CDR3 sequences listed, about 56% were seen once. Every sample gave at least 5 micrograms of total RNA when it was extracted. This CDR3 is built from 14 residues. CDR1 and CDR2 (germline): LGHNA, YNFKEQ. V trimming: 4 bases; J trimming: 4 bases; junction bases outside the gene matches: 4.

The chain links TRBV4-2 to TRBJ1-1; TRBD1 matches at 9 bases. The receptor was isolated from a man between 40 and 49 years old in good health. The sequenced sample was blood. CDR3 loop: CASSPGQGPTEAFF. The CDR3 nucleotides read TGTGCCAGCAGCCCGGGACAGGGACCCACTGAAGCTTTCTTT.